What follows is one T cell receptor beta chain and its context. What it binds is unknown. There are 15 residues in the CDR3. Per germline, CDR1 LNHDA and CDR2 SQIVND (reference sequence). Naive CD8+ T cells carried a CD45RO-CCR7+CD27+CD95- phenotype. It was by 5' RACE with UMI labels that the TRB cDNA libraries were prepared. TCRdb reanalyzed the 5' RACE reads and collapses them to one entry per CDR3 protein, without DNA. The ten most abundant clones cover about 1.5% of a sample with approximately 66,000 distinct CDR3 sequences. This entry belongs to a study of CXCR3-negative and CXCR3-positive naive CD8 T cells. General study points: Memory, not naive, CXCR3-negative and CXCR3-positive cells differed in TRBV-TRBJ usage.

The chain uses TRBV19 and TRBJ2-5; TCRdb names TRBD1, which stays unverified in the absence of DNA. Input material: naive CXCR3- CD8+ T cells from blood. Subset of the sample: CD45RO-CCR7+CD27+CD95- naive CD8+ T cells lacking CXCR3 (TNR3-). This receptor was identified in a human donor in good health. Some clones in this sample may be carry-over from other donors' samples. This chain's CDR3 is CASSARSRWGETQYF.